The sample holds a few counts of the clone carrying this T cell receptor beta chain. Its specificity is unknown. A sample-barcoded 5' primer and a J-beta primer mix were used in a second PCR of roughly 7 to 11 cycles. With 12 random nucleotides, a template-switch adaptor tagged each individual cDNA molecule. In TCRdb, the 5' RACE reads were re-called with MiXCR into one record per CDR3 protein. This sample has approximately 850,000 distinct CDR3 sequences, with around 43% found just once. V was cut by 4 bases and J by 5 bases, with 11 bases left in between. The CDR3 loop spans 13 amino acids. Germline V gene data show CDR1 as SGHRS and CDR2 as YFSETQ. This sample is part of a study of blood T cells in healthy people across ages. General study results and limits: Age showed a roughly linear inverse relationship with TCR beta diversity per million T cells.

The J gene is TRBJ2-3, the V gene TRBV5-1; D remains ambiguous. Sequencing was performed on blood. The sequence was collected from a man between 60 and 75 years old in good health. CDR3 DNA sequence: TGCGCCAGCAGCAGTCGACCAGGAGATACGCAGTATTTT. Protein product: CASSSRPGDTQYF.